The clone carrying this TCR beta chain showed up many times. Its antigen is not identified. These data belong to a study of spatial heterogeneity in lung cancer. Study background: Raw-read counts averaged over ten per unique TCR and UMI combination.

TCRdb itself ran the 5' RACE reads through MiXCR, one entry per CDR3 protein. The repertoire has more than 65,000 distinct CDR3 sequences, roughly 8% of them found once; the top ten carry 6.5% to 8.5%. Study results and caveats: Ubiquitous, expanded tumor-derived TCRs were more frequently observed in blood at resection than at follow-up.

Germline CDR1 is DFQATT and CDR2 is SNEGSKA (reference sequence). The germline V and J ends were trimmed by 6 bases and 2 bases, with 10 bases remaining between them. The CDR3 loop spans 12 amino acids. Time point meaning: sample taken at primary tumor resection. Donors were around 70 untreated early-stage non-small cell lung cancer patients. Tumor, nontumor lung or frozen PBMC supplied whole RNA that was sequenced unsorted. Sequenced here: PBMCs, sampled at surgery. The sequence was obtained from a male donor with early-stage non-small cell lung cancer. The V and J genes are TRBV20-1 and TRBJ1-2; no definite D call. For the CDR3, the DNA is TGCAGTGCCCCTGACCCGAACTATGGCTACACCTTC. Translated: CSAPDPNYGYTF.